The clone carrying this T cell receptor (beta chain) was counted ten times or more. In a library made to pick up alpha chains, this beta chain is a stray read with a size that means little. Germline CDR1 MDHEN, CDR2 SYDVKM. V lost 8 bases, J lost 5 bases, and 10 bases stayed unmatched. This CDR3 has 15 amino acids. Individual TCR cDNA molecules each bore their own unique molecular identifier. MiXCR, run by TCRdb on the 5' RACE reads, gives a single entry per CDR3 protein. The sample includes around 10,000 distinct CDR3 sequences, less than 4.5% of them seen just once. The data were obtained in a study of spatial heterogeneity in lung cancer. Study context: Detected sequences consistently included more beta-chain ones than alpha-chain ones.

The time point was: sample taken at primary tumor resection. Whole RNA from tumor, nontumor lung or frozen PBMC was sequenced unsorted. The TCR originated in a female donor with early-stage non-small cell lung cancer. The sample consisted of PBMCs, taken at surgery. The chain links TRBV28 to TRBJ2-1, with 9 bases lining up with TRBD2. The CDR3: CASLNSGRRNNEQFF. As DNA, the CDR3 is TGTGCCAGCCTTAATAGCGGGAGAAGAAACAATGAGCAGTTCTTC.